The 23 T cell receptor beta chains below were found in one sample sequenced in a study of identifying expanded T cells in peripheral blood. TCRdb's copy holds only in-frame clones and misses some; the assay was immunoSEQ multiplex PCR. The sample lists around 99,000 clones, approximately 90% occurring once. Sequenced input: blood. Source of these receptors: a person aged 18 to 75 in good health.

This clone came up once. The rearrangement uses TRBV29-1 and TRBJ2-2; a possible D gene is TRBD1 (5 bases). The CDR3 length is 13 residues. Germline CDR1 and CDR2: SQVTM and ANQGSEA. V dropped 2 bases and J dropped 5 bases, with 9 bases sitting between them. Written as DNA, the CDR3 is TGCAGCGTTGAATTACAGGAAACCGGGGAGCTGTTTTTT. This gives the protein CSVELQETGELFF.

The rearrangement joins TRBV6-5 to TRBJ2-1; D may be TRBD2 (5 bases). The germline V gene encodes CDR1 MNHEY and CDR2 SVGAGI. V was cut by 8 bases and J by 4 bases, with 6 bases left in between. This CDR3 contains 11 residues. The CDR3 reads CASREYNEQFF. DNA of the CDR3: TGTGCCAGCCGGGAATACAATGAGCAGTTCTTC.

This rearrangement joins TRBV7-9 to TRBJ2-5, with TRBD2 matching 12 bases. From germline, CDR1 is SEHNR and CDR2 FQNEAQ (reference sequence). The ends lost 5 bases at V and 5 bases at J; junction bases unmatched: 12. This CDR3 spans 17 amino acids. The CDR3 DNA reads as TGTGCCAGCAGCATCCTAGCGGGGGGGCCGAGTGTGGAGACCCAGTACTTC. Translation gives CASSILAGGPSVETQYF.

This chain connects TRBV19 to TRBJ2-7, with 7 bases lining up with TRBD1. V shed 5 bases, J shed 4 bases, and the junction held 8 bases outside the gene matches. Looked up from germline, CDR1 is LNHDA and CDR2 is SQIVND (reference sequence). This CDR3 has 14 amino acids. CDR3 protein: CASSREGAGYEQYF. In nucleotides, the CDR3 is TGTGCCAGTAGTCGAGAGGGGGCTGGATACGAGCAGTACTTC.

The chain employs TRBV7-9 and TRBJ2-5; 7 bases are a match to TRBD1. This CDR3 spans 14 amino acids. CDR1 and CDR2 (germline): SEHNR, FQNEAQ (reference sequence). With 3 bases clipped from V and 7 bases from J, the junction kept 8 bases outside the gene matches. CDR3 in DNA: TGTGCCAGCAGCTTCGTCCAGGGGGAAGGGACCCAGTACTTC. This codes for CASSFVQGEGTQYF.

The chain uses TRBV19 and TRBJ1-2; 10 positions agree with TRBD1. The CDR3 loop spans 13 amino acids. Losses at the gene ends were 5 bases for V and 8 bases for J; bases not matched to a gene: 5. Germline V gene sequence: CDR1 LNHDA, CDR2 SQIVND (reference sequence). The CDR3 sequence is CASSSRTGGGYTF. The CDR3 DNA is TGTGCCAGTAGTTCACGGACAGGGGGAGGCTACACCTTC. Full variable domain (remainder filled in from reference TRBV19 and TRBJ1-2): DGGITQSPKYLFRKEGQNVTLSCEQNLNHDAMYWYRQDPGQGLRLIYYSQIVNDFQKGDIAEGYSVSREKKESFPLTVTSAQKNPTAFYLCASSSRTGGGYTFGSGTRLTVV.

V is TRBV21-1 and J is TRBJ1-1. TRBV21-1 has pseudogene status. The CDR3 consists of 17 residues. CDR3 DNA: TGTGCCAGCAGCAAAAAGCTTCTTGGATGGGGGAACACTGAAGCTTTCTTT. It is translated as CASSKKLLGWGNTEAFF.

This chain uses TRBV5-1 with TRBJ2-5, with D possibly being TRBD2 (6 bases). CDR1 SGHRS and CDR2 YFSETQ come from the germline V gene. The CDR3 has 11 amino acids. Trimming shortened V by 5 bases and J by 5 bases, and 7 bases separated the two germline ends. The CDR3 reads CASRGGETQYF. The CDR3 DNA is TGCGCCAGCAGAGGAGGGGAGACCCAGTACTTC.

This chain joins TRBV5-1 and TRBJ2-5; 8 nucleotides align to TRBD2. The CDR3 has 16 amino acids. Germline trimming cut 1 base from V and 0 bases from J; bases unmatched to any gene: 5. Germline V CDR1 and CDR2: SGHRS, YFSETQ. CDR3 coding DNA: TGCGCCAGCAGCTTGCAGCCAGCGGGAGACCAAGAGACCCAGTACTTC. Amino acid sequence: CASSLQPAGDQETQYF.

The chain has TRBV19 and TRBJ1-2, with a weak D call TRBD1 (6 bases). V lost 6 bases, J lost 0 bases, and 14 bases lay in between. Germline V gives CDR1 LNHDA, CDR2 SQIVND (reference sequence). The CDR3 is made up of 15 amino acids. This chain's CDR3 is CASSVAGTSNYGYTF. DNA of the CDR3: TGTGCCAGTAGCGTCGCCGGGACATCTAACTATGGCTACACCTTC.

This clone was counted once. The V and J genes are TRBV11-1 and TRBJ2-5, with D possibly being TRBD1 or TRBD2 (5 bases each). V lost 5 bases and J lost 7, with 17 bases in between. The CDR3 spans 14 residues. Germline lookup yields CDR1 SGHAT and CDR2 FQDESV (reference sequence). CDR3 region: CASSDGTTQGTQYF. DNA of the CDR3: TGTGCCAGCAGCGACGGGACGACCCAGGGGACCCAGTACTTC.

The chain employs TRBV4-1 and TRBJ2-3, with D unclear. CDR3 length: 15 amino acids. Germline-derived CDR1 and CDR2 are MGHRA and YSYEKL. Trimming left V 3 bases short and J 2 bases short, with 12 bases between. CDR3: CASSQAGPYTDTQYF. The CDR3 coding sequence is TGCGCCAGCAGCCAGGCCGGGCCTTACACAGATACGCAGTATTTT.

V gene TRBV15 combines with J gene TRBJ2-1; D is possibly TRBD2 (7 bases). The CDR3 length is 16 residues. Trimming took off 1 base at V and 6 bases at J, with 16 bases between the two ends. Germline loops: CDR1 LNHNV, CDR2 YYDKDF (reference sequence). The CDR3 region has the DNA TGTGCCACCAGCAGAGGGAGAGGGGGGGCCGTCAATGAGCAGTTCTTC. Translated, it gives CATSRGRGGAVNEQFF.

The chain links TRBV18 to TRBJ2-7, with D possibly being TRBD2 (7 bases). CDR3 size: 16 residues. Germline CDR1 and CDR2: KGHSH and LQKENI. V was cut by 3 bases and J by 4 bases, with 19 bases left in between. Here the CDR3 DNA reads TGTGCCAGCTCACCCAGAGGGGGGGAGTTCGCGTACGAGCAGTACTTC. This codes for CASSPRGGEFAYEQYF.

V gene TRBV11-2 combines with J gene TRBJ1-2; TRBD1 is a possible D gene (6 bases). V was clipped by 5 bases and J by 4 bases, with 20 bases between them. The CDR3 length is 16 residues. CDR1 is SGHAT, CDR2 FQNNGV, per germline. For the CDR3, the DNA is TGTGCCAGCAGCCCCCCCACAGGGAGGGGGATCTATGGCTACACCTTC. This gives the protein CASSPPTGRGIYGYTF. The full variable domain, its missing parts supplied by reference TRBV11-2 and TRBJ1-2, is EAGVAQSPRYKIIEKRQSVAFWCNPISGHATLYWYQQILGQGPKLLIQFQNNGVVDDSQLPKDRFSAERLKGVDSTLKIQPAKLEDSAVYLCASSPPTGRGIYGYTFGSGTRLTVV.

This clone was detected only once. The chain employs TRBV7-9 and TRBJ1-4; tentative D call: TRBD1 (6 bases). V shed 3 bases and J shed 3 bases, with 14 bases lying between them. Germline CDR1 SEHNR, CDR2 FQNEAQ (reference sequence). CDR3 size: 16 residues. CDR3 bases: TGTGCCAGCAGCTTTAGAGGGGGGGATTCTAATGAAAAACTGTTTTTT. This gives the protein CASSFRGGDSNEKLFF.

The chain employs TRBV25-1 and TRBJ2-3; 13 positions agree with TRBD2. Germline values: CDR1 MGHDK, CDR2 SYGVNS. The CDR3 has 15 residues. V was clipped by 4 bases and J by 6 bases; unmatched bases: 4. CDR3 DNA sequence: TGTGCCAGCAGTGGGGGACTAGCGGGGACGGATACGCAGTATTTT. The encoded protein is CASSGGLAGTDTQYF.

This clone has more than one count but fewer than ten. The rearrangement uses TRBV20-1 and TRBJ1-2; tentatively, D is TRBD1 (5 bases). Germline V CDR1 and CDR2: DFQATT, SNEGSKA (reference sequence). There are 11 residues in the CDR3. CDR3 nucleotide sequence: TGCAGGGGACCCGCCGACTATGGCTACACCTTC. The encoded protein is CRGPADYGYTF.

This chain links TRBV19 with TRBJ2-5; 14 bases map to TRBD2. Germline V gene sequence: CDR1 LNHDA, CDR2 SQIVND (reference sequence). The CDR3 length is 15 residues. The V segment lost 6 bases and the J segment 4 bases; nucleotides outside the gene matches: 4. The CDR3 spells CASSNGLAGGETQYF. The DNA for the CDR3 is TGTGCCAGTAGCAACGGACTAGCGGGAGGAGAGACCCAGTACTTC.

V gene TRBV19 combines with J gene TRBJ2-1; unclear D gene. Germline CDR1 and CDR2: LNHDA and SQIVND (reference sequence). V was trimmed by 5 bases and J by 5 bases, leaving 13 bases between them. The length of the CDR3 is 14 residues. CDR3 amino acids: CASSGPLKNNEQFF. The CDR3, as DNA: TGTGCCAGTAGTGGGCCGCTGAAAAACAATGAGCAGTTCTTC.

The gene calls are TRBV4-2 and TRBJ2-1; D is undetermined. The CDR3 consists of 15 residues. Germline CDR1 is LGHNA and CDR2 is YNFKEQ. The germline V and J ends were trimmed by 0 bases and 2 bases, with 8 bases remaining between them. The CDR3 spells CASSQDSFTYNEQFF. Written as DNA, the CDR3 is TGTGCCAGCAGCCAAGACAGTTTCACCTACAATGAGCAGTTCTTC.

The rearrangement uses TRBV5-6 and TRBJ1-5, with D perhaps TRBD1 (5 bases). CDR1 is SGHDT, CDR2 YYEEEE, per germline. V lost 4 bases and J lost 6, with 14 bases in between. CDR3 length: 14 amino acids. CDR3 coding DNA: TGTGCCAGCAGCCAATACAGGTGGGGTCAGCCCCAGCATTTT. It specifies CASSQYRWGQPQHF.

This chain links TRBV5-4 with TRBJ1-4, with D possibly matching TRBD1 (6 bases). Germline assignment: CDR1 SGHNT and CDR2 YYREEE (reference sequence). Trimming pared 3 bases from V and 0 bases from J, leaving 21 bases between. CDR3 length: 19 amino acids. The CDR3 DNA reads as TGTGCCAGCAGCTCGGGGATTCCGGGACACGATGCAACTAATGAAAAACTGTTTTTT. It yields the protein CASSSGIPGHDATNEKLFF.